The 16 T cell receptor beta chains below were found in one sample sequenced in a study of blood T cell repertoires in COVID-19. TCRdb's copy holds only in-frame clones and misses some; the assay was immunoSEQ multiplex PCR. The sample carries 90,000 to 100,000 clones, around three quarters recorded once. The sequencing sample was made of peripheral blood. Receptors originate from a woman aged 55-69 years in a cohort sampled during active or convalescent COVID-19.

About this clone itself: A much more abundant neighbour one base away suggests this may be a read error. The chain carries TRBV6-5 and TRBJ2-7, with TRBD1 matching 9 bases. This CDR3 comprises 14 residues. The germline V gene has CDR1 MNHEY and CDR2 SVGAGI. CDR3 sequence reads: CANSYFRTGVEQYF. In DNA form, the CDR3 reads TGTGCCAACAGTTACTTTCGGACAGGGGTCGAGCAGTACTTC.

This clone has just a few counts. The chain links TRBV28 to TRBJ1-5, with D unclear. CDR3 size: 15 residues. In germline, CDR1 is MDHEN, CDR2 SYDVKM. V lost 5 bases and J 6 bases, leaving 17 bases between the germline ends. CDR3 DNA sequence: TGTGCCAGCAGTCCCGGGAGGGCCCGTGGTCAGCCCCAGCATTTT. As protein: CASSPGRARGQPQHF. Based on the CDR3 plus reference TRBV28 and TRBJ1-5, the full variable domain is DVKVTQSSRYLVKRTGEKVFLECVQDMDHENMFWYRQDPGLGLRLIYFSYDVKMKEKGDIPEGYSVSREKKERFSLILESASTNQTSMYLCASSPGRARGQPQHFGDGTRLSIL.

The chain is built from TRBV6-5 and TRBJ2-7; TRBD1 matches at 11 bases. The germline V gene encodes CDR1 MNHEY and CDR2 SVGAGI. Losses at the gene ends were 11 bases for V and 4 bases for J; bases not matched to a gene: 4. This CDR3 comprises 12 residues. DNA of the CDR3: TGTGCCGTCGGACAGGGGGCTTACGAGCAGTACTTC. It encodes CAVGQGAYEQYF.

The chain joins TRBV6-6 to TRBJ1-4; 7 bases are shared with TRBD1. Germline values: CDR1 MNHNY, CDR2 SVGAGI (reference sequence). The CDR3 is made up of 14 amino acids. J gave up 7 bases and V 4 bases, and 6 bases lay outside the gene matches. CDR3 residues: CASSFSGGGEKLFF. DNA for the CDR3: TGTGCCAGCAGTTTCTCAGGGGGTGGTGAAAAACTGTTTTTT.

This chain connects TRBV5-3 to TRBJ1-5; TRBD1 matches at 9 bases. TRBV5-3 is identified as an open reading frame with a role that is uncertain. V lost 3 bases and J lost 5; bases outside the gene matches: 6. The CDR3 runs to 15 residues. The CDR3 protein is CARSWGTGNDQPQHF. The DNA of the CDR3 is TGTGCCAGAAGCTGGGGGACAGGGAACGATCAGCCCCAGCATTTT.

The chain employs TRBV5-1 and TRBJ2-7, with no clear D. Deletions cut 4 bases from V and 6 bases from J, with 23 bases between. CDR3 size: 16 residues. Germline lookup yields CDR1 SGHRS and CDR2 YFSETQ. As DNA, the CDR3 is TGCGCCAGCAGCCTTTCACCCTCACTACACTATGGCGAGCAGTACTTC. Amino acid sequence: CASSLSPSLHYGEQYF.

The gene calls are TRBV18 and TRBJ1-2; 8 bases align to TRBD1. This CDR3 has 17 amino acids. V was clipped by 4 bases and J by 5 bases; unmatched bases: 15. Germline CDR1 KGHSH, CDR2 LQKENI. The CDR3 sequence is CASSLHAGQGSGYGYTF. Written as DNA, the CDR3 is TGTGCCAGCTCACTACATGCCGGACAGGGTAGCGGGTATGGCTACACCTTC.

This clone was counted between two and nine times. This chain joins TRBV5-6 and TRBJ1-6, with 8 positions matching TRBD1. The CDR3 contains 15 residues. V was pared by 2 bases and J by 4 bases, with 2 bases of the junction left unmatched. The germline gives CDR1 SGHDT, CDR2 YYEEEE. CDR3 DNA: TGTGCCAGCAGCTTCGGGACAGGTTATAATTCACCCCTCCACTTT. Its protein product is CASSFGTGYNSPLHF.

This chain connects TRBV5-4 to TRBJ2-7; 9 bases align to TRBD1. Trimming cost V 4 bases and J 3 bases; bases outside gene matches: 8. This CDR3 is 15 amino acids long. Germline CDR1 SGHNT, CDR2 YYREEE (reference sequence). DNA for the CDR3: TGTGCCAGCAGCCAATTGACAGGGGGATACTACGAGCAGTACTTC. This gives the protein CASSQLTGGYYEQYF.

This clone was detected a few times. The chain recombines TRBV6-5 with TRBJ1-3; 9 bases line up with TRBD1. Germline values: CDR1 MNHEY, CDR2 SVGAGI. Germline trimming cut 7 bases from V and 2 bases from J; bases unmatched to any gene: 6. This CDR3 has 15 amino acids. The CDR3 nucleotides read TGTGCCAGCACCGGAGACAGGGGGACTGGAAACACCATATATTTT. Translation: CASTGDRGTGNTIYF.

The chain has TRBV5-1 and TRBJ1-6, with 9 positions matching TRBD1. The V segment lost 4 bases and the J segment 5 bases; nucleotides outside the gene matches: 4. Germline CDR1 SGHRS, CDR2 YFSETQ. The CDR3 length is 15 residues. The DNA of the CDR3 is TGCGCCAGCAGCCCCGGGACAGGGCATAATTCACCCCTCCACTTT. Encoded protein: CASSPGTGHNSPLHF.

The chain links TRBV9 to TRBJ2-2; 7 nucleotides line up with TRBD1. The junction had 1 base not matched to a gene; V was cut back by 5 bases and J by 3 bases. Germline CDR1 and CDR2: SGDLS and YYNGEE. This CDR3 contains 13 residues. The CDR3 protein is CASSTGDTGELFF. The CDR3 DNA reads TGTGCCAGCAGTACAGGGGACACCGGGGAGCTGTTTTTT.

The rearrangement links TRBV10-3 to TRBJ2-7, with a possible D match to TRBD1 (6 bases). The CDR3 totals 15 residues. The V and J ends lost 0 bases and 3 bases respectively, with 12 bases between them. CDR1 and CDR2 from the germline V gene are ENHRY and SYGVKD. The CDR3 coding sequence is TGTGCCATCAGTGAGTCGGGGCAGGGACACTACGAGCAGTACTTC. Residues: CAISESGQGHYEQYF.

The chain uses TRBV19 and TRBJ2-3; D might be TRBD2 (7 bases). Trimming cost V 3 bases and J 0 bases, with 22 bases left between them. The CDR3 covers 19 residues. Germline V gene lookup returns CDR1 LNHDA and CDR2 SQIVND (reference sequence). CDR3 protein: CASSIYMPKGGLSTDTQYF. CDR3 nucleotide sequence: TGTGCCAGTAGTATTTATATGCCCAAGGGGGGGCTCAGCACAGATACGCAGTATTTT.

This clone was counted a few times. The CDR3 loop reads CASSSQRDTDTQYF. In nucleotides, the CDR3 is TGCGCCAGCAGCAGCCAGCGGGACACAGATACGCAGTATTTT. The chain combines TRBV5-1 with TRBJ2-3; 7 nucleotides match TRBD2. Looked up from germline, CDR1 is SGHRS and CDR2 is YFSETQ. The CDR3 spans 14 residues. V lost 4 bases and J lost 2; bases outside the gene matches: 4.

V usage is TRBV5-1 and J usage is TRBJ1-2, with D perhaps matching TRBD1 (6 bases). Germline loops: CDR1 SGHRS, CDR2 YFSETQ. Trimming removed 1 base from V and 8 bases from J, with 18 bases in between. The CDR3 has 15 amino acids. CDR3 amino acids: CASSLTGQFMGGYTF. The CDR3 nucleotides are TGCGCCAGCAGCTTGACCGGACAGTTCATGGGGGGCTACACCTTC.